This T cell receptor (beta chain) was sequenced in a study of yellow fever vaccine responses in identical twins. One entry per CDR3 protein, called by TCRdb with MiXCR from the RT-PCR reads. The profile shows about 12,000 distinct CDR3 sequences, 84% of them singletons. The germline V gene encodes CDR1 MDHEN and CDR2 SYDVKM. The CDR3 loop spans 16 amino acids. V was shortened by 5 bases and J by 1 base, with 15 bases between the two germline ends. There are a few counts of this clonotype. Its matching antigen is unknown. General study points: Twins' vaccine T cell responses reportedly seemed partly convergent and partly personalized.

The sequence came from a woman aged 18 to 35 who received the yellow fever vaccine. This specimen was T cells from blood (PBMCs), unsorted or a sorted subset (not recorded which), taken before or after yellow fever vaccination (not recorded which). V is TRBV28 and J is TRBJ1-3, with no clear D. For the CDR3, the DNA is TGTGCCAGCAGTCCCGCGGGGTCGGGATCTGGAAACACCATATATTTT. Amino acids: CASSPAGSGSGNTIYF.